Detailed here is one TCR beta chain. At one end the junction does not follow the germline gene, possibly because of a read error. This sample is part of a study of blood T cell repertoires in COVID-19. TCRdb's copy holds only in-frame clones and misses some; the assay was immunoSEQ multiplex PCR. The sample records 130,000 or so clones, 85% to 90% being singletons. The source material was peripheral blood. The source of this sequence is a man aged 45-60 years with active COVID-19.

The CDR3 DNA sequence: TGTGCTAGCAGCTTAAACAGGGCCACCCAAGAGACCCAGTACTTC. Translation gives CASSLNRATQETQYF. The rearrangement links TRBV7-7 to TRBJ2-5, with a possible D match to TRBD1 (6 bases). There are 15 residues in the CDR3. CDR1 is SSHAT, CDR2 FNYEAQ, per germline (reference sequence).